This T cell receptor beta chain was sequenced in a study of glioma-infiltrating T cells. Notes on the study in general: Tissue-blood divergence was below expectation in non-neoplastic patients, above in gliomas. Only very few CDR3 sequences appeared in both tissue and blood.

In regard to this clonotype: Antigen unknown. A much larger clone sits a single nucleotide away, making a read error possible.

The germline gives CDR1 MDHEN, CDR2 SYDVKM. The CDR3 is 15 amino acids. Amplification of TCR alpha and beta CDR3 regions from RNA used iRepertoire nested multiplex PCR. TCRdb independently ran MiXCR on the multiplex PCR reads; one entry per CDR3 protein. The table has approximately 11,000 distinct CDR3 sequences, less than 30% seen once. The source material was glioma tissue, nonneoplastic brain tissue, or PBMCs (not recorded which). This receptor was obtained from a human donor with low-grade glioma or glioblastoma, undergoing nonglioma brain surgery, or in good health (not recorded which). The chain recombines TRBV28 with TRBJ1-5, with a weak D call TRBD1 (6 bases). The CDR3 bases are TGTGCCAGCAGTCACAGGGTGGGTAGCAATCAGCCCCAGCGTTTT. Its translation: CASSHRVGSNQPQRF.